These 29 T cell receptor beta chains originate from one sample sequenced in a study of Graves' ophthalmopathy and Graves' hyperthyroidism. The sequenced template was RNA, covering the TCR beta CDR3 region. First-round RT-PCR used HTBI primers; second-round multiplex PCR followed. TCRdb used MiXCR to reprocess the multiplex PCR reads, holding one entry per CDR3 protein. The profile covers about 550,000 distinct CDR3 sequences, with under 45% appearing a single time and roughly 4% taken by the ten largest. Input material: peripheral blood or thyroid tissue (not recorded which). The receptors shown here come from an adult man with Graves' hyperthyroidism.

This clonotype was recorded at least ten times. The rearrangement links TRBV7-8 to TRBJ2-5; 9 bases align to TRBD2. The CDR3 is 16 residues long. CDR1 SGHVS and CDR2 FQNEAQ come from the germline V gene. V gave up 1 base and J gave up 5 bases; unmatched junction bases: 8. Here the CDR3 DNA reads TGTGCCAGCAGCTTAGGGGGACTAGCCGAACTGGAGACCCAGTACTTC. Protein product: CASSLGGLAELETQYF.

To note about this clonotype: Its ends do not fully match the called genes, so a read error is possible. The chain employs TRBV2 and TRBJ2-5, with D maybe TRBD1 (5 bases). CDR1 is SNHLY, CDR2 FYNNEI, per germline. The length of the CDR3 is 15 residues. The CDR3: CASSPRQGVIHEQSF. CDR3 sequence (DNA): TGTGCCAGCAGCCCCAGGCAGGGCGTAATCCATGAGCAGTCCTTC.

The V and J genes are TRBV27 and TRBJ1-6; TRBD1 matches 8 bases. The CDR3 has 13 amino acids. Germline CDR1 MNHEY, CDR2 SMNVEV (reference sequence). J lost 10 bases, V lost 5 bases, and 4 bases had no gene match. The CDR3 spells CASSPRGLSPLHF. CDR3 DNA: TGTGCCAGCAGTCCCAGGGGGCTATCACCCCTCCACTTT.

This clonotype was seen many times. The chain uses TRBV5-4 and TRBJ1-1, with a tentative D call TRBD1 (5 bases). This CDR3 has 13 amino acids. V was cut by 4 bases and J by 0 bases, with 7 bases left in between. CDR1 is SGHNT, CDR2 YYREEE, per germline (reference sequence). The CDR3 DNA reads TGTGCCAGCAGCAGGGGTATGAACACTGAAGCTTTCTTT. Residues: CASSRGMNTEAFF. The full variable domain, rest sourced from reference TRBV5-4 and TRBJ1-1, is ETGVTQSPTHLIKTRGQQVTLRCSSQSGHNTVSWYQQALGQGPQFIFQYYREEENGRGNFPPRFSGLQFPNYSSELNVNALELDDSALYLCASSRGMNTEAFFGQGTRLTVV.

In its sample, this clonotype was seen many times. The V call is TRBV12-3 or TRBV12-4, the J call TRBJ2-7; D not resolved. Trimming pared 0 bases from V and 4 bases from J, leaving 4 bases between. The CDR3 consists of 12 residues. The CDR3 DNA sequence: TGTGCCAGCAGTTTAGCGGCATACGAGCAGTACTTC. It codes for CASSLAAYEQYF.

The rearrangement links TRBV10-3 to TRBJ2-5; 9 nucleotides match TRBD2. J gave up 3 bases and V 11 bases, and 13 bases lay outside the gene matches. The CDR3 consists of 15 residues. The V gene's germline CDR1 is ENHRY and CDR2 SYGVKD. The CDR3 coding sequence is TGTGCCTGGAGTGGTAAGGGACTAGCCAAAGAGACCCAGTACTTC. This gives the protein CAWSGKGLAKETQYF.

This clonotype was detected only a few times. The chain recombines TRBV7-6 with TRBJ2-3; possibly TRBD1 for D (6 bases). Trimming removed 5 bases from V and 0 bases from J, with 9 bases in between. Germline CDR1 reads SGHVS; CDR2 reads FNYEAQ. The CDR3 is made up of 14 amino acids. This chain's CDR3 is CASSPGHSTDTQYF. In nucleotides, the CDR3 is TGTGCCAGCAGCCCGGGACACAGCACAGATACGCAGTATTTT.

There are a few counts of this clonotype. This sequence joins TRBV12-3 or TRBV12-4 and TRBJ2-7; D is unresolved. The V end was cut by 2 bases, the J end by 5 bases, with 19 bases between. This CDR3 spans 16 amino acids. The CDR3: CASSLIGSWGMDEQYF. The CDR3, as DNA: TGTGCCAGCAGTTTAATTGGGTCATGGGGAATGGACGAGCAGTACTTC.

The chain links TRBV6-5 to TRBJ2-3; D unclear. Germline CDR1 and CDR2: MNHEY and SVGAGI. The CDR3 loop spans 14 amino acids. The V and J ends lost 7 bases and 1 base respectively, with 12 bases between them. Here the CDR3 DNA reads TGTGCCAGCATCAGGATTGAGGGCACAGATACGCAGTATTTT. It translates to CASIRIEGTDTQYF.

The sample holds many counts of this clonotype. The chain joins TRBV7-6 to TRBJ2-2; D perhaps matches TRBD2 (6 bases). This CDR3 has 16 amino acids. CDR1 and CDR2 from the germline V gene are SGHVS and FNYEAQ. V was clipped by 5 bases and J by 1 base, with 14 bases between them. The CDR3 region has the DNA TGTGCCAGCAGCCCCACGAGCGGGCTGAACACCGGGGAGCTGTTTTTT. This gives the protein CASSPTSGLNTGELFF.

This clonotype showed up many times. The chain recombines TRBV2 with TRBJ1-2; D possibly corresponds to TRBD1 (5 bases). Germline V lookup: CDR1 SNHLY, CDR2 FYNNEI. The CDR3 totals 13 residues. V was pared by 7 bases and J by 8 bases, with 17 bases between. CDR3 region: CASTEDSQRGYTF. For the CDR3, the DNA is TGTGCCAGCACGGAAGACAGCCAGAGGGGCTACACCTTC.

With respect to this clonotype: At one boundary the junction diverges from the germline segment, which might be a read error. This chain joins TRBV2 and TRBJ1-5, with D maybe TRBD1 (6 bases). This CDR3 is built from 16 residues. Germline V CDR1 and CDR2: SNHLY, FYNNEI. CDR3 sequence (DNA): TGTGCCAGCTCGGAGCGCGGGGGGCGGGGCAAGCAGCCCCAGCATTTT. Its protein is CASSERGGRGKQPQHF.

This clonotype was detected only a few times. The chain employs TRBV30 and TRBJ1-6; weak D call: TRBD1 (5 bases). This CDR3 is 14 amino acids long. Germline CDR1 is GTSNPN and CDR2 is SVGIG (reference sequence). V was cut by 0 bases and J by 9 bases, with 12 bases left in between. The CDR3 nucleotides are TGTGCCTGGAGTGTACGGGGACGTAGTTCACCCCTCCACTTT. Encoded protein: CAWSVRGRSSPLHF.

The CDR3 loop reads CASSIDQGHNQPQHF. The CDR3 DNA follows: TGTGCCAGTAGTATAGATCAGGGTCACAATCAGCCCCAGCATTTT. V gene TRBV19 combines with J gene TRBJ1-5; D possibly corresponds to TRBD1 (5 bases). Deletions cut 0 bases from V and 3 bases from J, with 9 bases between. Germline-derived CDR1 and CDR2 are LNHDA and SQIVND (reference sequence). CDR3 length: 15 amino acids.

The sample holds one count of this clonotype. The conserved closing phenylalanine or tryptophan is absent in this CDR3, likely reflecting a read error. The chain combines TRBV10-2 with TRBJ2-7; 9 bases are a match to TRBD2. The CDR3 is made up of 13 amino acids. CDR1 is WSHSY, CDR2 SAAADI, per germline. Here the CDR3 reads CAISERGAYEQYS. The CDR3 nucleotides are TGCGCCATCAGTGAGCGGGGGGCCTACGAGCAGTACTCC.

In its sample, this clonotype was seen many times. The genes are TRBV6-5 and TRBJ1-2; no clear D. This CDR3 region has 13 residues. The V gene lost 2 bases and the J gene lost 4 bases, with 8 bases spanning the gap. From germline, CDR1 is MNHEY and CDR2 SVGAGI. In nucleotides, the CDR3 is TGTGCCAGCAGTTACAAGAGATCCTATGGCTACACCTTC. It encodes CASSYKRSYGYTF.

This clonotype has a single count. The rearrangement joins TRBV29-1 to TRBJ2-5, with a tentative D call TRBD1 (6 bases). V dropped 6 bases and J dropped 5 bases, with 13 bases sitting between them. The CDR3 is 12 amino acids. CDR1 is SQVTM, CDR2 ANQGSEA, per germline. For the CDR3, the DNA is TGCAGCGTAGGCGACAGGTCGGAGACCCAGTACTTC. The encoded protein is CSVGDRSETQYF.

This clonotype was seen at least ten times. The chain links TRBV6-6 to TRBJ1-1; D perhaps matches TRBD1 (6 bases). This CDR3 has 14 residues. The V end lost 2 bases, the J end lost 3 bases, and 10 bases lay between the germline ends. The germline V gene encodes CDR1 MNHNY and CDR2 SVGAGI (reference sequence). The CDR3, as DNA: TGTGCCAGCAGTTACACCGCAGGGGACACTGAAGCTTTCTTT. As protein: CASSYTAGDTEAFF.

The chain combines TRBV19 with TRBJ1-1; D is perhaps TRBD1 (5 bases). From germline, CDR1 is LNHDA and CDR2 SQIVND (reference sequence). This CDR3 comprises 15 residues. The V end lost 6 bases, the J end lost 0 bases, and 14 bases lay between the germline ends. The CDR3 nucleotides are TGTGCCAGTAGGGATGCAGGGCCCATGAACACTGAAGCTTTCTTT. Protein product: CASRDAGPMNTEAFF.

This chain joins TRBV24-1 and TRBJ2-7; 11 nucleotides agree with TRBD2. The germline V gene has CDR1 KGHDR and CDR2 SFDVKD. The CDR3 runs to 14 residues. J was trimmed by 3 bases and V by 7 bases; bases with no gene match: 4. The CDR3 DNA is TGTGCCACCAGCCCTAGCGGGGGGCTCTACGAGCAGTACTTC. This codes for CATSPSGGLYEQYF.

The table lists this clonotype with a count of one. The rearrangement links TRBV4-1 to TRBJ2-2; 8 bases match TRBD2. The germline V gene has CDR1 MGHRA and CDR2 YSYEKL. V was pared by 3 bases and J by 7 bases, with 25 bases of the junction left unmatched. The CDR3 has 21 amino acids. The CDR3 protein is CASSHPGLTGGPDAGGGELFF. In DNA form, the CDR3 reads TGCGCCAGCAGCCACCCCGGACTAACGGGAGGGCCTGACGCGGGGGGCGGGGAGCTGTTTTTT.

The genes are TRBV5-1 and TRBJ2-7; 9 bases fit TRBD2. CDR3 length: 15 amino acids. The trim removed 0 bases at V and 7 bases at J, leaving 8 bases unmatched. Germline V gene data show CDR1 as SGHRS and CDR2 as YFSETQ. CDR3 residues: CASSLADSGGREQYF. The CDR3 DNA reads TGCGCCAGCAGCTTGGCCGACAGCGGGGGGAGGGAGCAGTACTTC.

In this sample, this clonotype turned up many times. The chain joins TRBV7-8 to TRBJ1-1; possibly TRBD1 for D (6 bases). The CDR3 totals 15 residues. Germline assignment: CDR1 SGHVS and CDR2 FQNEAQ. Trimming took 1 base from V and 5 from J, leaving 14 bases between them. CDR3 coding DNA: TGTGCCAGCAGCTTAGAATCTCAGGGGTTTACTGAAGCTTTCTTT. Translation gives CASSLESQGFTEAFF.

This clonotype was observed a few times. This chain connects TRBV6-5 to TRBJ1-1, with D tentatively TRBD1 (6 bases). The germline V gene has CDR1 MNHEY and CDR2 SVGAGI. CDR3 length: 17 amino acids. V shed 0 bases and J shed 4 bases, with 18 bases lying between them. As DNA, the CDR3 is TGTGCCAGCAGTTACTCCTCATCGGACAGTCACGGCACTGAAGCTTTCTTT. Translating gives CASSYSSSDSHGTEAFF.

The chain has TRBV12-3 or TRBV12-4 and TRBJ1-5; D is unresolved. The closer fit of TRBJ2-3 to the DNA end suggests the J call may be wrong. The CDR3 covers 11 residues. This CDR3 reads CASKFTDTQYF. CDR3 nucleotide sequence: TGTGCCAGCAAATTCACAGATACGCAGTATTTT.

The chain uses TRBV12-3 or TRBV12-4 and TRBJ2-3; D unresolved. V dropped 8 bases and J dropped 2 bases, with 17 bases sitting between them. The CDR3 consists of 15 residues. The CDR3 DNA reads TGTGCCAGCGGAGATAGCTTCCGCAACACAGATACGCAGTATTTT. It codes for CASGDSFRNTDTQYF.

Only a few counts were recorded for this clonotype. This chain uses TRBV27 with TRBJ2-5, with TRBD1 matching 9 bases. Germline CDR1 MNHEY, CDR2 SMNVEV (reference sequence). V shed 6 bases and J 3 bases; nucleotides not matched to a gene: 2. The CDR3 runs 13 residues. CDR3 sequence (DNA): TGTGCCAGCAGCACAGGGGGCAAAGAGACCCAGTACTTC. Amino acids: CASSTGGKETQYF.

The CDR3 DNA follows: TGTGCCAGCAGTGAAGGGGCGGGGAATCAGCCCCAGCATTTT. It codes for CASSEGAGNQPQHF. This sequence joins TRBV2 and TRBJ1-5; D is uncertain. With 1 base removed from V and 4 bases from J, the gap between germline ends came to 8 bases. CDR1 is SNHLY, CDR2 FYNNEI, per germline. CDR3 length equals 14 residues.

This chain uses TRBV2 with TRBJ1-4, with a tentative D call TRBD2 (5 bases). The J call is uncertain, as TRBJ2-3 better fits the DNA end. Germline CDR1 is SNHLY and CDR2 is FYNNEI. This CDR3 region has 14 residues. For the CDR3, the DNA is TGTGCCAGCAGTGAACTGGGCGGAGGAGATACGCAGTATTTT. Translation gives CASSELGGGDTQYF.